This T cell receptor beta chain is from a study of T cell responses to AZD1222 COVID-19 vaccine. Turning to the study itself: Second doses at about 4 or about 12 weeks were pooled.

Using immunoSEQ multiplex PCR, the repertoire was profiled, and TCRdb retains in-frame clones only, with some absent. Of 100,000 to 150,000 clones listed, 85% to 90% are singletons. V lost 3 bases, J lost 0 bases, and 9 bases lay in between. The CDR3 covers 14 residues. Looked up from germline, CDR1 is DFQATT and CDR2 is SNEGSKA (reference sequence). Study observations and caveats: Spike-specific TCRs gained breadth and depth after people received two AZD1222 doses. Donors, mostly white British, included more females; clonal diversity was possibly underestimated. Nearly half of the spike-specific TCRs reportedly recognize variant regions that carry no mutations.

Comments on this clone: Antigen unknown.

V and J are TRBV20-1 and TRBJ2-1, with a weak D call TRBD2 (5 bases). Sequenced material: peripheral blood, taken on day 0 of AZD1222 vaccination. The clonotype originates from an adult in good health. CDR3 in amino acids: CSASKSGSYNEQFF. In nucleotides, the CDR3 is TGCAGTGCTAGTAAGAGCGGCTCCTACAATGAGCAGTTCTTC.